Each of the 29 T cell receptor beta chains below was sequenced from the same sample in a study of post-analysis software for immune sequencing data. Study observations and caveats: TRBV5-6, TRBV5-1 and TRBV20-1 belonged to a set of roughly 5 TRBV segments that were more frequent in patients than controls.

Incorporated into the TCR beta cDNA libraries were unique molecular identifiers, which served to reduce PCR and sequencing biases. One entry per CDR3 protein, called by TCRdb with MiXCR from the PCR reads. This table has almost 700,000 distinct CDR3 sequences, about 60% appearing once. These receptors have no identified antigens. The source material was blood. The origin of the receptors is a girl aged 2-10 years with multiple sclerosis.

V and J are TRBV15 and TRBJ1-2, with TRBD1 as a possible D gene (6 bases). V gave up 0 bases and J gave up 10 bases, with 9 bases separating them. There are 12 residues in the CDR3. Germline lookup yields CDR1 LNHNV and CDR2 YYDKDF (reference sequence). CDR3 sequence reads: CATSRDQGLYTF. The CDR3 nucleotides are TGTGCCACCAGCAGAGATCAGGGGCTCTACACCTTC.

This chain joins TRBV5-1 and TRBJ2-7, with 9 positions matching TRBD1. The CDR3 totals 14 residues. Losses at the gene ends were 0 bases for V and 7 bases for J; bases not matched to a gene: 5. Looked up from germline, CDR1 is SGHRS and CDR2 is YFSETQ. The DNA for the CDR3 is TGCGCCAGCAGCTTGGGGGACAGGGTGCGGGAGCAGTACTTC. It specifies CASSLGDRVREQYF. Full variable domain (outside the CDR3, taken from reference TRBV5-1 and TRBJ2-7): KAGVTQTPRYLIKTRGQQVTLSCSPISGHRSVSWYQQTPGQGLQFLFEYFSETQRNKGNFPGRFSGRQFSNSRSEMNVSTLELGDSALYLCASSLGDRVREQYFGPGTRLTVT.

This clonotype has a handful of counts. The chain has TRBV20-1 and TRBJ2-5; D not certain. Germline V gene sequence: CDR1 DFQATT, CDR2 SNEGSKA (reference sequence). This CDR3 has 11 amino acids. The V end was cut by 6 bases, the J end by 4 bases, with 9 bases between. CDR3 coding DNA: TGCAGTGCCCTGGGTTCAGAGACCCAGTACTTC. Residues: CSALGSETQYF.

The DNA for the CDR3 is TGTGCCAGCTCGGGGATTGGGGACACTGAAGCTTTCTTT. Protein: CASSGIGDTEAFF. The chain carries TRBV18 and TRBJ1-1; no clear D gene. Germline loops: CDR1 KGHSH, CDR2 LQKENI. CDR3 size: 13 residues. V was clipped by 6 bases and J by 3 bases, with 11 bases between them. Full variable domain (rest looked up from reference TRBV18 and TRBJ1-1): NAGVMQNPRHLVRRRGQEARLRCSPMKGHSHVYWYRQLPEEGLKFMVYLQKENIIDESGMPKERFSAEFPKEGPSILRIQQVVRGDSAAYFCASSGIGDTEAFFGQGTRLTVV.

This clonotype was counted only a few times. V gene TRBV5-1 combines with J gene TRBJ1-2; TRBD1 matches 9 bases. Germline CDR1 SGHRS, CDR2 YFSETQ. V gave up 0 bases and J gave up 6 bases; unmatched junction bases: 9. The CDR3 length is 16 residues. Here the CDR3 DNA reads TGCGCCAGCAGCTTGGAGGCCAGGACAGGGGTTCATGGCTACACCTTC. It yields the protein CASSLEARTGVHGYTF.

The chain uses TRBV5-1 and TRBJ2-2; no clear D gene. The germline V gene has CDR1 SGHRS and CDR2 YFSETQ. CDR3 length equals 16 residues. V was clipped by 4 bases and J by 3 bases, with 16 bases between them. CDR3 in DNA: TGCGCCAGCAGCCAAGGGCCCCTCCCTGACACCGGGGAGCTGTTTTTT. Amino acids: CASSQGPLPDTGELFF.

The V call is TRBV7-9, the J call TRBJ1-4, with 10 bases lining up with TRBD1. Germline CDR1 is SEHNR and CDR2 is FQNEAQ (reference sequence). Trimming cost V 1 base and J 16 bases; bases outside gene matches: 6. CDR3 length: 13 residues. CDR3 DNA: TGTGCCAGCAGCTTAGAGGTGACAGGGGGCACGTTTTTT. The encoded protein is CASSLEVTGGTFF.

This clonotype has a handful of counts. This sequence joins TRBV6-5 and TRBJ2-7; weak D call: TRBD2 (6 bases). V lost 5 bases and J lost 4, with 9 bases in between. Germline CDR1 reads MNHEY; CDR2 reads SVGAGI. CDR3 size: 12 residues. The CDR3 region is CASSQGLYEQYF. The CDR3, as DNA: TGTGCCAGCAGTCAGGGACTTTACGAGCAGTACTTC.

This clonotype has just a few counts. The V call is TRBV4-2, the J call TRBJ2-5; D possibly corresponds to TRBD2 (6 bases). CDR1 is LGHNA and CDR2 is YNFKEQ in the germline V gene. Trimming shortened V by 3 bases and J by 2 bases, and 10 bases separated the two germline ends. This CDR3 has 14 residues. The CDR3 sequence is CASSQAGTQETQYF. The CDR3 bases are TGTGCCAGCAGCCAGGCAGGGACTCAAGAGACCCAGTACTTC.

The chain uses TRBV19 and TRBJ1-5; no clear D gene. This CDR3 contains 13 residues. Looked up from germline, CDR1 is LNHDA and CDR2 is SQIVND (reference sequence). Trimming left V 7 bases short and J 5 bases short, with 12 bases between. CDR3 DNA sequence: TGTGCCAGTAATGTTGTAAGGGATCAGCCCCAGCATTTT. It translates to CASNVVRDQPQHF.

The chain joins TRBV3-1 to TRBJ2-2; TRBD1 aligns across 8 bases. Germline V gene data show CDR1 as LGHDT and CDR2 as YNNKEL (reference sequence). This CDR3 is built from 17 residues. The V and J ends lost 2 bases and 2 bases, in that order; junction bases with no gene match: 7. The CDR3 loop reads CASSQPLGQVNTGELFF. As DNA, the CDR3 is TGTGCCAGCAGCCAACCACTGGGACAGGTCAACACCGGGGAGCTGTTTTTT.

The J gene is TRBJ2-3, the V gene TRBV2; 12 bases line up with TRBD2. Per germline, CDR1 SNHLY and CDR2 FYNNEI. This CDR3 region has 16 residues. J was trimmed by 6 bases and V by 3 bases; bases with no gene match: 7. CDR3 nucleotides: TGTGCCAGCAGTGAGTGGACTAGCGGGAACTTGGATACGCAGTATTTT. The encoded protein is CASSEWTSGNLDTQYF.

The CDR3 DNA reads as TGTGCCAGCAGCGCCTATTGGGGGGAGAGGGGGACTGAAGCTTTCTTT. Residues: CASSAYWGERGTEAFF. The V and J genes are TRBV5-5 and TRBJ1-1, with D tentatively TRBD1 (6 bases). The CDR3 runs 16 residues. Looked up from germline, CDR1 is SGHKS and CDR2 is YYEKEE (reference sequence). The V end was cut by 4 bases, the J end by 5 bases, with 21 bases between.

The CDR3, as DNA: TGCAGTGCTAGAGGTCTTCCTAGCGGGGGGGATCAAGCCACACAGGATACGCAGTATTTT. Amino acid sequence: CSARGLPSGGDQATQDTQYF. The chain is built from TRBV20-1 and TRBJ2-3; 12 bases fit TRBD2. V lost 1 base to trimming and J lost 6 bases; unmatched junction nucleotides: 20. The CDR3 loop spans 20 amino acids. Germline values: CDR1 DFQATT, CDR2 SNEGSKA (reference sequence).

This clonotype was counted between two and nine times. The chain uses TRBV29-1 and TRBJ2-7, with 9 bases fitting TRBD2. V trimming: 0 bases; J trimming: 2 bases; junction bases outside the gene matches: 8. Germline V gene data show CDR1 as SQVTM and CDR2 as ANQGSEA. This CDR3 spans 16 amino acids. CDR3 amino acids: CSVEEETSGDPYEQYF. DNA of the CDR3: TGCAGCGTTGAAGAGGAGACTAGCGGAGATCCCTACGAGCAGTACTTC.

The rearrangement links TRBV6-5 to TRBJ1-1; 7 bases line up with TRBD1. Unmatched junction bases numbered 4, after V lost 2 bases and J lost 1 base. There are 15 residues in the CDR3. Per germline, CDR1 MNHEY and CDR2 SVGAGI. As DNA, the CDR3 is TGTGCCAGCAGTTACGCCGACAGGGCGAACACTGAAGCTTTCTTT. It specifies CASSYADRANTEAFF.

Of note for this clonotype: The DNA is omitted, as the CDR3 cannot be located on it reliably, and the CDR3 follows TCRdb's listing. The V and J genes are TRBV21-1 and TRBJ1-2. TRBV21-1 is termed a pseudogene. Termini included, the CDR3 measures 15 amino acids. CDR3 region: CASELVGRGNYGYTF.

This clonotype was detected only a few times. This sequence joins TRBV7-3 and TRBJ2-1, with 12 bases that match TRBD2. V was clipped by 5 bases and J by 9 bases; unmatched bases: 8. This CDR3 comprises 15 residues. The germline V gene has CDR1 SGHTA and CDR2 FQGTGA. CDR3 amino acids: CASSKLAGGGSEQFF. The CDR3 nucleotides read TGTGCCAGCAGCAAACTAGCGGGAGGTGGGAGTGAGCAGTTCTTC.

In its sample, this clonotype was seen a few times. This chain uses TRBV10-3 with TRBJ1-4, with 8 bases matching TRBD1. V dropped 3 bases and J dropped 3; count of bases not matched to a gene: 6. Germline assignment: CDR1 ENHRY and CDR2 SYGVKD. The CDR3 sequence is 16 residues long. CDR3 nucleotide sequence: TGTGCCATCAGTGAAATTCAGGGGGCGGCTAATGAAAAACTGTTTTTT. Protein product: CAISEIQGAANEKLFF.

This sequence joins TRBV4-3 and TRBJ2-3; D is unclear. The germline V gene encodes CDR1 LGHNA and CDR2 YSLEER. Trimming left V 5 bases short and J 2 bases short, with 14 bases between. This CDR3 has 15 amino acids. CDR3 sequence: CASSTLIGNTDTQYF. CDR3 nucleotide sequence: TGCGCCAGCAGCACCCTCATTGGTAACACAGATACGCAGTATTTT.

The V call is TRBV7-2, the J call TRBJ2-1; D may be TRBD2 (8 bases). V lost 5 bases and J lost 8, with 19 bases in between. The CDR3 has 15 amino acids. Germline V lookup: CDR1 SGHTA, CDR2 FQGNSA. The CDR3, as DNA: TGTGCCAGCAGCCGGGGGACAGCGGGGGAATATGAGCAGTTCTTC. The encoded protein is CASSRGTAGEYEQFF.

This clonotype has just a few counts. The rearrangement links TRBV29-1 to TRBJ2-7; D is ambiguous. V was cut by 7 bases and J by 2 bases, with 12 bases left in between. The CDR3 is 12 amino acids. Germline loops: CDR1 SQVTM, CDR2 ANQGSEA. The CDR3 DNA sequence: TGCAGCGCAGTGGGCACGGCCTACGAGCAGTACTTC. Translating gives CSAVGTAYEQYF.

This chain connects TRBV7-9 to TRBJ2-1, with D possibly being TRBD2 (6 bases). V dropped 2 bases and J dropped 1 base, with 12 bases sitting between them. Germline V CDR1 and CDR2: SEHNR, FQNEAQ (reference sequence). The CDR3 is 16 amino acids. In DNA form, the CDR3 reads TGTGCCAGCAGCTTAACGAGGACTACTTCCTACAATGAGCAGTTCTTC. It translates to CASSLTRTTSYNEQFF.

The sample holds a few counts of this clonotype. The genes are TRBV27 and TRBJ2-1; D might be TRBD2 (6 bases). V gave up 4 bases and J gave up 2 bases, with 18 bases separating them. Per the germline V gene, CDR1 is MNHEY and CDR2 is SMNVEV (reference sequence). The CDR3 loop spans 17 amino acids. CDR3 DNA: TGTGCCAGCAGTTCCCTCTCGGGGGTTAGGACCTACAATGAGCAGTTCTTC. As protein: CASSSLSGVRTYNEQFF.

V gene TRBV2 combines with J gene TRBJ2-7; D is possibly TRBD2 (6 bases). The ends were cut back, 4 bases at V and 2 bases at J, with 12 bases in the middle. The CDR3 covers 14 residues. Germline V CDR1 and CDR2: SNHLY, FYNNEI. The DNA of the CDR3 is TGTGCCAGCAGTGCAGCGGGTAGGACCTACGAGCAGTACTTC. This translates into CASSAAGRTYEQYF.

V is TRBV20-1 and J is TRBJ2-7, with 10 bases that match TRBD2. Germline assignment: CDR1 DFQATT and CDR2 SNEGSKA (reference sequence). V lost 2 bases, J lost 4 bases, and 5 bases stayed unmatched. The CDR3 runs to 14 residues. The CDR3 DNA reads TGCAGTGCTAGACCCTCTAGCGGGGGTTACGAGCAGTACTTC. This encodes CSARPSSGGYEQYF.

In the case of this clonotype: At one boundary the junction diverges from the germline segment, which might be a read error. CDR3 residues: CACSRQGAAAQYF. The CDR3 DNA reads as TGTGCCTGCAGTAGACAGGGGGCGGCGGCCCAGTACTTC. The chain links TRBV2 to TRBJ2-5; 10 positions match TRBD1. The CDR3 length is 13 residues. The germline V gene encodes CDR1 SNHLY and CDR2 FYNNEI.

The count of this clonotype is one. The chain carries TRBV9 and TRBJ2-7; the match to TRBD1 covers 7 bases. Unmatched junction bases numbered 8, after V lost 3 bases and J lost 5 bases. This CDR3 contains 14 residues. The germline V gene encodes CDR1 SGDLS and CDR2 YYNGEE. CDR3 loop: CASSATSGGNEQYF. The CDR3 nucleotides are TGTGCCAGCAGCGCGACATCAGGGGGTAACGAGCAGTACTTC. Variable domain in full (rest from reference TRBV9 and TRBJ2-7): DSGVTQTPKHLITATGQRVTLRCSPRSGDLSVYWYQQSLDQGLQFLIQYYNGEERAKGNILERFSAQQFPDLHSELNLSSLELGDSALYFCASSATSGGNEQYFGPGTRLTVT.

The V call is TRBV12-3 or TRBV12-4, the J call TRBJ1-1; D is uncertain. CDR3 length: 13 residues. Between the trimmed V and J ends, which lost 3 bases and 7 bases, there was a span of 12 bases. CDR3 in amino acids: CASSFKGGGEAFF. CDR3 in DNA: TGTGCCAGCAGTTTTAAGGGAGGAGGTGAAGCTTTCTTT.